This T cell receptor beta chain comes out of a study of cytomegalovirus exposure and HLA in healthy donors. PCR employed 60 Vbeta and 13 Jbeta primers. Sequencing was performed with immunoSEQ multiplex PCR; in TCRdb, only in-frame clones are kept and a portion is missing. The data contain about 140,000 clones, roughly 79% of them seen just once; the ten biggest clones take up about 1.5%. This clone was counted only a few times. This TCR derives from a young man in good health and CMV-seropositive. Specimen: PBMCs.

Here the CDR3 reads CAWSGTSYEQYF. CDR3 sequence (DNA): TGTGCCTGGAGCGGGACTAGCTACGAGCAGTACTTC. V usage is TRBV30 and J usage is TRBJ2-7; 8 bases are a match to TRBD2. There are 12 residues in the CDR3. CDR1 GTSNPN and CDR2 SVGIG come from the germline V gene (reference sequence). V was pared by 3 bases and J by 3 bases, with 1 base of the junction left unmatched.